These T cell receptor beta chains were read from a single sample in a study of T cell changes during pregnancy in multiple sclerosis. Using immunoSEQ multiplex PCR, the repertoire was profiled, and TCRdb retains in-frame clones only, with some absent. Of over 80,000 clones in the sample, 90% to 95% were seen once. Sequenced material: peripheral blood, taken in the third trimester of pregnancy. Receptors were obtained from a female donor in good health, enrolled as a control in a pregnancy study. Each CDR3 is given with its conserved first and last residue. A D gene is named only where the DNA matches it firmly. Size is omitted from some rows. Given values are once, few, many or a class for expanded clones.

V	D	length	size	J	DNA	CDR3
TRBV15	.	16	.	TRBJ2-7	TGTGCCACCAGCAGAGAGAGGCTAGCGCTCTCCTACGAGCAGTACTTC	CATSRERLALSYEQYF
TRBV18	.	12	.	TRBJ1-1	TGTGCCAGCTCACCCCCTGGGGGGGCCGCTTTCTTT	CASSPPGGAAFF
TRBV7-9	.	15	once	TRBJ2-1	TGTGCCAGCAGCTTGACTAGTTTGAAGGTGAATGAGCAGTTCTTC	CASSLTSLKVNEQFF
TRBV6-6	.	14	.	TRBJ2-2	TGTGCCAGCAGTTACTCTCAGAATACCGGGGAGCTGTTTTTT	CASSYSQNTGELFF
TRBV4-2	TRBD2	15	.	TRBJ2-3	TGTGCCAGCAGCCAAGTCGAGGGGAGGGCAGATACGCAGTATTTT	CASSQVEGRADTQYF
TRBV9	.	15	.	TRBJ2-1	TGTGCCAGCAGCGTAGGCGGGTCCAACTACAATGAGCAGTTCTTC	CASSVGGSNYNEQFF
TRBV25-1	TRBD1	15	.	TRBJ1-1	TGTGCCAGCAGGAAAGACAGGGGGCGAGTCACTGAAGCTTTCTTT	CASRKDRGRVTEAFF
TRBV13	TRBD2	19	.	TRBJ2-1	TGTGCCAGCAGCTCGGGACTAGCGGAACGGGTCGATCCCGCCAATGAGCAGTTCTTC	CASSSGLAERVDPANEQFF
TRBV28	.	15	once	TRBJ2-7	TGTGCCAGCAGTTTATGGTTGGACACTTCCTACGAGCAGTACTTC	CASSLWLDTSYEQYF
TRBV2	.	12	.	TRBJ2-3	TGTGCCAGCAGTGAGTTAGCGGATACGCAGTATTTT	CASSELADTQYF
TRBV5-1	TRBD2	17	.	TRBJ2-7	TGCGCCAGCAGCTTGGGGTGGCGGGAGGGCCGCTCCTACGAGCAGTACTTC	CASSLGWREGRSYEQYF
TRBV28	.	13	.	TRBJ1-4	TGTGCCAGCAGTTCCGGACTCTCTGAAAAACTGTTTTTT	CASSSGLSEKLFF
TRBV28	.	14	.	TRBJ2-7	TGTGCCAGCACCCTAGCGCACAAAACCTACGAGCAGTACTTC	CASTLAHKTYEQYF
TRBV2	.	13	.	TRBJ1-1	TGTGCCAGCATTCAAAGTGGAGCAGCTGAAGCTTTCTTT	CASIQSGAAEAFF
TRBV28	.	16	.	TRBJ1-2	TGTGCCAGCAGTTCCTCTCCGGGGGATCCCCACTATGGCTACACCTTC	CASSSSPGDPHYGYTF
TRBV7-8	.	17	.	TRBJ2-3	TGTGCCAGCAGCCGACGCCCCCAGGGTTCCGGCACAGATACGCAGTATTTT	CASSRRPQGSGTDTQYF
TRBV4-2	.	12	few	TRBJ1-1	TGTGCCAGCAGCCCAGGGGCCACTGAAGCTTTCTTT	CASSPGATEAFF
TRBV27	.	16	.	TRBJ2-3	TGTGCCAGCAGCCGCTGGACAGCAATCGGCACAGATACGCAGTATTTT	CASSRWTAIGTDTQYF
TRBV6-5	.	15	.	TRBJ1-5	TGTGCCAGCAGTTACTCGGGACATAGCAATCAGCCCCAGCATTTT	CASSYSGHSNQPQHF
TRBV5-4	.	15	.	TRBJ2-5	TGTGCCAGCAGCTTGACCCCTCGGGGCCAAGAGACCCAGTACTTC	CASSLTPRGQETQYF
TRBV13	.	13	.	TRBJ1-1	TGTGCCAGCAGCTTAGACTCGAACACTGAAGCTTTCTTT	CASSLDSNTEAFF
TRBV5-1	.	13	.	TRBJ2-2	TGCGCCAGCAGACCTGGAGGGCCCGGGGAGCTGTTTTTT	CASRPGGPGELFF
TRBV7-9	TRBD2	14	.	TRBJ2-5	TGTGCCAGCAGCCGCACTAGCGGGAGTGAGACCCAGTACTTC	CASSRTSGSETQYF
TRBV6-1	TRBD2	13	.	TRBJ2-7	TGTGCCAGCAGGGTAGCGGGAGTCCCCGAGCAGTACTTC	CASRVAGVPEQYF
TRBV4-1	TRBD1	17	.	TRBJ2-1	TGCGCCAGCAGCTTGCAAGCCGGGACAGGGCCCTACAATGAGCAGTTCTTC	CASSLQAGTGPYNEQFF
TRBV5-1	.	13	.	TRBJ2-1	TGCGCCAGCAGCCCGGGGAGTAACAATGAGCAGTTCTTC	CASSPGSNNEQFF
TRBV2	.	12	.	TRBJ1-5	TGTGCCAGCAGGGGATGGGGCAGCGACCAGCATTTT	CASRGWGSDQHF
TRBV29-1	.	12	.	TRBJ1-2	TGCAGCGTAGAAGACAGGCGCTATGGCTACACCTTC	CSVEDRRYGYTF
TRBV11-2	.	14	.	TRBJ1-2	TGTGCCAGCAGCTTAGTGGCAGGGAACTATGGCTACACCTTC	CASSLVAGNYGYTF
TRBV28	.	12	.	TRBJ1-2	TGTGCCACCGTGAACAGTAACTATGGCTACACCTTC	CATVNSNYGYTF
TRBV11-2	TRBD1	15	.	TRBJ1-2	TGTGCCAGCAGCCCACTTCAGACAGGGGGCTATGGCTACACCTTC	CASSPLQTGGYGYTF
TRBV4-1	.	13	.	TRBJ2-7	TGCGCCAGCAGCCAAGGCAATCAGGGAGAGCAGTACTTC	CASSQGNQGEQYF
TRBV18	.	12	few	TRBJ1-2	TGTGCCAGCTCACCCTCGACAGAGTCCTACACCTTC	CASSPSTESYTF
TRBV19	.	16	.	TRBJ2-1	TGTGCCAGTAGCCCTCTCGGACGGGGGGCGAACAATGAGCAGTTCTTC	CASSPLGRGANNEQFF
TRBV7-9	.	13	.	TRBJ2-5	TGTGCCAGCAGTCGGGACATTCAAGAGACCCAGTACTTC	CASSRDIQETQYF
TRBV6-1	TRBD1	14	once	TRBJ1-5	TGTGCCAGCACTGGGACAGTGGGCAATCAGCCCCAGCATTTT	CASTGTVGNQPQHF
TRBV2	.	12	.	TRBJ2-7	TGTGCCAGCTCCGGGTCCCCCTACGAGCAGTACTTC	CASSGSPYEQYF
TRBV5-1	.	14	.	TRBJ1-3	TGCGCCAGCAGCTTACAGGGTAGTGGAAACACCATATATTTT	CASSLQGSGNTIYF
TRBV2	.	18	.	TRBJ1-1	TGTGCCAGCAGTGAAGGTATGGGCCAGGGAAGGCCGGTCACTGAAGCTTTCTTT	CASSEGMGQGRPVTEAFF
TRBV19	.	17	.	TRBJ2-1	TGTGCCAGTAGTATGGTCACGAGCGGGCGTGGGTTCAATGAGCAGTTCTTC	CASSMVTSGRGFNEQFF
TRBV10-3	.	14	.	TRBJ1-5	TGTGCCATCAGTGCCGGGGACAACAATCAGCCCCAGCATTTT	CAISAGDNNQPQHF
TRBV15	.	15	.	TRBJ2-2	TGTGCCACTCACTGGGTCTTTCGGGACACCGGGGAGCTGTTTTTT	CATHWVFRDTGELFF
TRBV4-1	.	14	.	TRBJ1-1	TGCGCCAGCAGCCAAGATTTGGGGGCCGCTGAAGCTTTCTTT	CASSQDLGAAEAFF
TRBV19	.	10	.	TRBJ2-1	TGTGCCAGTAGTTTTCGGGAGCAGTTCTTC	CASSFREQFF
TRBV5-8	.	13	.	TRBJ1-2	TGTGCCAGCAGCTTGGGAGGCAGAGTGTGGGACACCTTC	CASSLGGRVWDTF
TRBV28	.	11	.	TRBJ1-1	TGTGCCAGCAGTTTCAGTCTGGAGGCTTTCTTT	CASSFSLEAFF
TRBV6-5	.	15	.	TRBJ2-2	TGTGCCAGCAGTTACTCGTGGAGCGACACCGGGGAGCTGTTTTTT	CASSYSWSDTGELFF
TRBV14	.	12	.	TRBJ2-5	TGTGCCAGCAGCCACACCAGGGAGACCCAGTACTTC	CASSHTRETQYF
TRBV2	TRBD1	15	.	TRBJ2-5	TGTGCCAGCAGTGGGACAGGGGGCAATTTGGAGACCCAGTACTTC	CASSGTGGNLETQYF
TRBV5-1	TRBD2	22	.	TRBJ2-7	TGCGCCAGCAGCTTGGAAAATATGAAAACTAGCGGGGGAGCTCAGGGGCTCTACGAGCAGTACTTC	CASSLENMKTSGGAQGLYEQYF
TRBV27	.	15	.	TRBJ1-2	TGTGCCAGCAGTTTGACCAAGGGAGGGGAGGGTGGCTACACCTTC	CASSLTKGGEGGYTF
TRBV5-1	TRBD2	14	.	TRBJ2-5	TGCGCCAGCCGACCGACTAGCGGGCTAGGGACCCAGTACTTC	CASRPTSGLGTQYF
TRBV19	.	14	.	TRBJ2-7	TGTGCCAGTAGTGCAGGGGTCATCGACTACGAGCAGTACTTC	CASSAGVIDYEQYF
TRBV9	.	14	once	TRBJ2-7	TGTGCCAGCAGCCCCCGACAGAACTCCTACGAGCAGTACTTC	CASSPRQNSYEQYF
TRBV9	.	15	.	TRBJ2-1	TGTGCCAGCAGCGTAGCTCTTCCTCAGGGGGGTGAGCAGTTCTTC	CASSVALPQGGEQFF
TRBV5-1	.	13	few	TRBJ2-1	TGCGCCAGCAGCAGCGGGTTTTACAATGAGCAGTTCTTC	CASSSGFYNEQFF
TRBV27	.	14	.	TRBJ2-5	TGTGCCAGCAGTTTATATGGCGGGCAAGAGACCCAGTACTTC	CASSLYGGQETQYF